These T cell receptor beta chains were read from a single sample in a study of cytomegalovirus exposure and HLA in healthy donors. Profiling relied on immunoSEQ multiplex PCR, and the TCRdb table lists in-frame clones only, not all of them. The sample includes approximately 110,000 clones, less than 20% of them seen just once. The specimen sequenced was PBMCs. These receptor sequences come from a woman aged 18-30 years in good health and CMV-seronegative. Each CDR3 is given with its conserved first and last residue. The order of the fields is J gene, V gene, D gene, clone size, CDR3 protein, CDR3 DNA. The D gene is left open where the match is weak. Not every row has a clone size; where given, it reads once, few, many or a size class.

TRBJ2-5 | TRBV7-3 | NA | NA | CASSPAGPGTQYF | TGTGCCAGCAGCCCCGCGGGACCCGGGACCCAGTACTTC
TRBJ2-7 | TRBV4-1 | NA | NA | CASSPLPTSYEQYF | TGCGCCAGCAGCCCTCTACCCACCTCCTACGAGCAGTACTTC
TRBJ2-5 | TRBV30 | NA | NA | CAWSGRGETQYF | TGTGCCTGGAGTGGAAGGGGAGAGACCCAGTACTTC
TRBJ2-1 | TRBV6-5 | NA | NA | CASSYEAESYNEQFF | TGTGCCAGCAGTTACGAGGCGGAATCGTACAATGAGCAGTTCTTC
TRBJ2-1 | TRBV19 | TRBD2 | few | CASSTSGLDYNEQFF | TGTGCCAGTAGTACCTCGGGACTAGATTACAATGAGCAGTTCTTC
TRBJ2-2 | TRBV11-2 | TRBD2 | NA | CASSLSGGAAGELFF | TGTGCCAGCAGCTTATCCGGGGGGGCCGCGGGGGAGCTGTTTTTT
TRBJ2-1 | TRBV30 | TRBD2 | few | CAWDKAGGPGGEQFF | TGTGCCTGGGACAAGGCGGGAGGGCCAGGGGGTGAGCAGTTCTTC
TRBJ2-5 | TRBV7-3 | TRBD2 | NA | CASSLDSGRSETQYF | TGTGCCAGCAGCTTAGATAGCGGGAGGTCAGAGACCCAGTACTTC
TRBJ1-2 | TRBV4-1 | NA | NA | CASSPGGGIWYGYTF | TGCGCCAGCAGCCCTGGGGGGGGGATATGGTATGGCTACACCTTC
TRBJ2-6 | TRBV9 | NA | NA | CASSVEGQGSGANVLTF | TGTGCCAGCAGCGTAGAAGGGCAGGGTAGTGGGGCCAACGTCCTGACTTTC
TRBJ2-2 | TRBV7-3 | NA | few | CASSLGVNTGELFF | TGTGCCAGCAGCTTAGGAGTGAACACCGGGGAGCTGTTTTTT
TRBJ2-7 | TRBV28 | TRBD1 | few | CASRSDRNSLSYEQYF | TGTGCCAGCAGGTCGGACAGGAATAGTCTGTCCTACGAGCAGTACTTC
TRBJ1-5 | TRBV15 | NA | NA | CATSRDAQPYQPQHF | TGTGCCACCAGCAGAGACGCGCAACCCTATCAGCCCCAGCATTTT
TRBJ2-7 | TRBV9 | NA | NA | CASSPSTASYEQYF | TGTGCCAGCAGCCCCTCGACAGCCTCCTACGAGCAGTACTTC